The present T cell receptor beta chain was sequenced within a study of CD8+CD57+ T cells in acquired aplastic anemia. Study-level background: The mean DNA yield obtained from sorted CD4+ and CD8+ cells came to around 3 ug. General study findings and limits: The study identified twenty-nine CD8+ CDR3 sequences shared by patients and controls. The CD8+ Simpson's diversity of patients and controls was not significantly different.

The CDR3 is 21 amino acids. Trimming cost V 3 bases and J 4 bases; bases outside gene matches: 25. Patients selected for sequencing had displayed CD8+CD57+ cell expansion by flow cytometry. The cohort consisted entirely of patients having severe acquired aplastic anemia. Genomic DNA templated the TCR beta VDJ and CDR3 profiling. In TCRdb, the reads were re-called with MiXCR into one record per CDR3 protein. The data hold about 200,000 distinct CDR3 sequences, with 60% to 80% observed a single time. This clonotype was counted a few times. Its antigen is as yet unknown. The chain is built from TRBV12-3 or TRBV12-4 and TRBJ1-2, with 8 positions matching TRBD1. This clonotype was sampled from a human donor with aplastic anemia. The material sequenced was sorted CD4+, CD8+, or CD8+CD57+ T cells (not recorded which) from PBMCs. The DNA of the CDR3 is TGTGCCAGCAGTTTTAATTCCGACCCGGACAGGGAAGTTCGGGGCAGCTATGGCTACACCTTC. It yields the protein CASSFNSDPDREVRGSYGYTF.